A selection of T cell receptor beta chains follows, all from one sample in a study of cytomegalovirus exposure and HLA in healthy donors. The assay was immunoSEQ multiplex PCR, and TCRdb's table has in-frame clones only and misses some. Of roughly 170,000 clones listed, about 79% are singletons. The specimen was PBMCs. The receptors come from a female donor in good health and CMV-seronegative. The CDR3 runs from the conserved cysteine through the conserved F or W. Each record gives: clone size, J gene, V gene, CDR3 protein. A clone size is listed for some rows: how often the clone was seen (once, few, many), or a class if it is expanded.

size: .; J: TRBJ1-1; V: TRBV5-1; CDR3: CASTPDPGQGYKRTEAFF
size: .; J: TRBJ2-1; V: TRBV6-1; CDR3: CASSLLAGPSNEQFF
size: .; J: TRBJ1-1; V: TRBV5-1; CDR3: CASSLDGRTGTNTEAFF
size: .; J: TRBJ2-3; V: TRBV7-9; CDR3: CASIRSGGTDTQYF
size: .; J: TRBJ2-7; V: TRBV6-6; CDR3: CASSSASGGSYEQYF
size: .; J: TRBJ2-2; V: TRBV2; CDR3: CASSWGGLAGELFF
size: .; J: TRBJ2-1; V: TRBV18; CDR3: CASSPPRLAVSSYNEQFF
size: .; J: TRBJ2-2; V: TRBV5-6; CDR3: CASSFWGLDTGELFF
size: .; J: TRBJ1-6; V: TRBV28; CDR3: CASSAFSSYNSPLHF
size: .; J: TRBJ2-6; V: TRBV19; CDR3: CASSLRPFGANGLTF
size: .; J: TRBJ2-7; V: TRBV2; CDR3: CATNLEGIPNEQYF
size: .; J: TRBJ1-4; V: TRBV30; CDR3: CAWSTQAFNEKLFF
size: .; J: TRBJ1-4; V: TRBV7-8; CDR3: CASRAGTGYEKLFF
size: .; J: TRBJ2-7; V: TRBV9; CDR3: CASSVDGSLDEQYF
size: .; J: TRBJ1-2; V: TRBV7-2; CDR3: CASSLSSWNYGYTF
size: .; J: TRBJ2-2; V: TRBV6-5; CDR3: CASSYQGNTGELFF
size: once; J: TRBJ1-5; V: TRBV7-2; CDR3: CASSLVGLYNQPQHF
size: .; J: TRBJ1-2; V: TRBV28; CDR3: CASKRGGYGYTF
size: .; J: TRBJ2-6; V: TRBV15; CDR3: CATKGGQTSGANVLTF
size: .; J: TRBJ2-2; V: TRBV6-5; CDR3: CASSSSGTGAGELFF
size: .; J: TRBJ2-1; V: TRBV6-4; CDR3: CASRPGPLAGEQFF
size: .; J: TRBJ2-5; V: TRBV27; CDR3: CASRSPGQAKETQYF
size: .; J: TRBJ1-3; V: TRBV6-5; CDR3: CASSRGQTRNTIYF
size: .; J: TRBJ2-5; V: TRBV11-3; CDR3: CASSQGLAGEAVRPQYF
size: once; J: TRBJ2-2; V: TRBV5-1; CDR3: CASSLAGGKNTGELFF
size: .; J: TRBJ2-2; V: TRBV19; CDR3: CASSETSGVANTGELFF
size: once; J: TRBJ2-5; V: TRBV5-1; CDR3: CASSSRGGETQYF
size: .; J: TRBJ2-3; V: TRBV18; CDR3: CASSRRQARTDTQYF
size: .; J: TRBJ2-2; V: TRBV27; CDR3: CASSSPSGTWAGELFF